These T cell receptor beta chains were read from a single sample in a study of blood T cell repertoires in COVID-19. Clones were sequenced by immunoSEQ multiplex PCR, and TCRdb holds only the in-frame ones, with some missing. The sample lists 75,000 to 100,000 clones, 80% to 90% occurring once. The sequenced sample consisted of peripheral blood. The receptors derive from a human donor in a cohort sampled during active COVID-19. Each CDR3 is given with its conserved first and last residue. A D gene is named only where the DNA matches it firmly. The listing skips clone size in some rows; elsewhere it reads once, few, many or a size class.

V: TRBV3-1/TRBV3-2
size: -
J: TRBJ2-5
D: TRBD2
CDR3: CASSQVSGRGQETQYF
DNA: TGTGCCAGCAGCCAAGTCAGCGGGAGGGGGCAAGAGACCCAGTACTTC

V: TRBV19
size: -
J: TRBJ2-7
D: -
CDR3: CATSPGTTYEQYF
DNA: TGTGCCACTTCCCCCGGGACAACCTACGAGCAGTACTTC

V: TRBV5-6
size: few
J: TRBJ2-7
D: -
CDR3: CASSLQGGSSEQYF
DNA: TGTGCCAGCAGCTTGCAGGGGGGATCCTCCGAGCAGTACTTC

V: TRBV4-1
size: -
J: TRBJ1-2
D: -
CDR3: CASASGTFGYTF
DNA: TGCGCCAGCGCAAGTGGGACTTTTGGCTACACCTTC

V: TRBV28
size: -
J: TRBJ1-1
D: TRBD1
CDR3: CASSPPGTGNTEAFF
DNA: TGTGCCAGCAGTCCACCAGGGACAGGGAACACTGAAGCTTTCTTT

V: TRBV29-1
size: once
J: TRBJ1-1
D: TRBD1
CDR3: CSVQGGTEAFF
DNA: TGCAGCGTACAGGGGGGGACTGAAGCTTTCTTT

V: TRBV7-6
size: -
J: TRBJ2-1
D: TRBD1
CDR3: CASMQGASYNEQFF
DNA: TGTGCCAGCATGCAGGGGGCGTCCTACAATGAGCAGTTCTTC

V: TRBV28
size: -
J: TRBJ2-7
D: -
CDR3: CASSRTLYEQYF
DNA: TGTGCCAGCAGTAGGACACTCTACGAGCAGTACTTC

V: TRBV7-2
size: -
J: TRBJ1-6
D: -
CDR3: CASSDPGGLGSPLHF
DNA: TGTGCCAGCAGCGACCCGGGGGGTTTAGGTTCACCCCTCCACTTT

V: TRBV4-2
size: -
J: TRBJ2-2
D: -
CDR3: CASSQETVLPGELFF
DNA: TGTGCCAGCAGCCAAGAAACTGTCCTTCCCGGGGAGCTGTTTTTT

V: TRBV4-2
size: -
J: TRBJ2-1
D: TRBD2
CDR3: CASSQESSGSYNEQFF
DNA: TGTGCCAGCAGCCAAGAGTCCAGCGGGAGCTACAATGAGCAGTTCTTC

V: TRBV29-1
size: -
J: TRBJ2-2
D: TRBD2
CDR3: CSVETFMSGRTNTGELFF
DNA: TGCAGCGTTGAGACGTTTATGAGCGGGAGGACGAACACCGGGGAGCTGTTTTTT

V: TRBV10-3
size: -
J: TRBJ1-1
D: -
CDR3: CAISEGGNTEAFF
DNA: TGTGCCATCAGTGAGGGCGGGAACACTGAAGCTTTCTTT

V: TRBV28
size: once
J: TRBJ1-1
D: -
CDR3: CASSFQGWTEAFF
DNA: TGTGCCAGCAGTTTTCAGGGTTGGACTGAAGCTTTCTTT

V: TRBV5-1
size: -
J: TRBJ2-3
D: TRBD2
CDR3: CASSHSGGASDTQYF
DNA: TGCGCCAGCAGCCATAGCGGGGGGGCCTCAGATACGCAGTATTTT

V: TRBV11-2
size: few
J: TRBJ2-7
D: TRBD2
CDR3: CASSLGLAAPYEQYF
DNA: TGTGCCAGCAGCCTCGGACTAGCGGCCCCCTACGAGCAGTACTTC

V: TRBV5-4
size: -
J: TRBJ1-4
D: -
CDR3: CASSSTGTGYEKLFF
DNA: TGTGCCAGCAGCTCAACAGGGACGGGATATGAAAAACTGTTTTTT

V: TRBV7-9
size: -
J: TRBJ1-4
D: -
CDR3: CASRTPTNEKLFF
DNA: TGTGCCAGCCGGACACCGACTAATGAAAAACTGTTTTTT

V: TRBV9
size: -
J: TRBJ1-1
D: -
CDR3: CASSVGGRGGTEAFF
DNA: TGTGCCAGCAGCGTAGGGGGAAGGGGGGGGACTGAAGCTTTCTTT

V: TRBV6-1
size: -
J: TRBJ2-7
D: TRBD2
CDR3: CASSEMLGSGSDNEQYF
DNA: TGTGCCAGCAGTGAAATGTTGGGTAGCGGGAGCGATAACGAGCAGTACTTC

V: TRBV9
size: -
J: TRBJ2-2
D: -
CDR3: CASSITSRAGGELFF
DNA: TGTGCCAGCAGCATTACTAGCCGGGCGGGTGGGGAGCTGTTTTTT

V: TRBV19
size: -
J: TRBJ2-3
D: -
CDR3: CASRVGSNTDTQYF
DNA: TGTGCCAGTAGGGTGGGCAGTAACACAGATACGCAGTATTTT

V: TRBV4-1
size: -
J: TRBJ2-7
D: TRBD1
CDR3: CASSKDEGTASYEQYF
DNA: TGCGCCAGCAGCAAAGATGAGGGGACAGCTTCCTACGAGCAGTACTTC

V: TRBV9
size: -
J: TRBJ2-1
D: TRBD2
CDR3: CASSSRASGGQRSYNEQFF
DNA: TGTGCCAGCAGCTCTAGGGCTAGCGGGGGCCAACGCTCCTACAATGAGCAGTTCTTC

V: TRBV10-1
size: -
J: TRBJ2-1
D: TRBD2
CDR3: CASSEQAGGLYNEQFF
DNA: TGCGCCAGCAGTGAGCAAGCGGGGGGGCTCTACAATGAGCAGTTCTTC

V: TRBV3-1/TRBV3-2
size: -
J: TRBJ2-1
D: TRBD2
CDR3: CASSQGLAEQFF
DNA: TGTGCCAGCAGCCAGGGACTAGCTGAGCAGTTCTTC

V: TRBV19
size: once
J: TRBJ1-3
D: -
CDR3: CASSIQLSFSGNTIYF
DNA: TGTGCCAGTAGTATACAACTTTCCTTCTCTGGAAACACCATATATTTT